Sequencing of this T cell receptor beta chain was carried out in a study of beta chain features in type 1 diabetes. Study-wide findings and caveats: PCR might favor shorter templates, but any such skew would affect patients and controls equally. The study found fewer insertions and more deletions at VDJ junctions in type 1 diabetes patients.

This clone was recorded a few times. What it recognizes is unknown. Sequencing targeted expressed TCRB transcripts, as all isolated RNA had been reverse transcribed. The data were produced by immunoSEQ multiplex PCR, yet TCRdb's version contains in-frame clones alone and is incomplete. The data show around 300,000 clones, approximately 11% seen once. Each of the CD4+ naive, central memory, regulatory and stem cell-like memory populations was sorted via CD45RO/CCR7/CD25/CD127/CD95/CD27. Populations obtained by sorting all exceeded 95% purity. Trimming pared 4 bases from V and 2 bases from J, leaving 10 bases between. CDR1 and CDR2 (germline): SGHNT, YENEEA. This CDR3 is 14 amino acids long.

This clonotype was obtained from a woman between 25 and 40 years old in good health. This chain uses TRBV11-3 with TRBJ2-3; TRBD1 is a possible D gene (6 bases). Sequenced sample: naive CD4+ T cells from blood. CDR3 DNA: TGTGCCAGCAGCTACGGACAGCCCACAGATACGCAGTATTTT. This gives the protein CASSYGQPTDTQYF.